The 26 T cell receptor beta chains reported below all come from one sample, sequenced in a study of radiation and T cells in renal cell carcinoma. The time point is: blood 2 weeks post-SBRT. Treatment indicated: 15 Gy SBRT to primary tumor, nephrectomy 4 weeks later. Libraries were prepared by immunoSEQ multiplex PCR; TCRdb keeps only in-frame clonotypes and omits some of them. The repertoire holds about 130,000 clones, with around 82% as singletons. The sample here was blood, taken from a patient whose treatment included radiotherapy and nephrectomy. The receptors shown here come from a man aged 45 to 65 with renal cell carcinoma.

The chain is built from TRBV9 and TRBJ2-4, with 7 bases fitting TRBD1. The CDR3 runs to 14 residues. The J segment lost 7 bases and the V segment lost 0 bases, leaving 4 bases of the junction unmatched. Germline loops: CDR1 SGDLS, CDR2 YYNGEE. DNA of the CDR3: TGTGCCAGCAGCGTAGGTGGACAGGAGAACATTCAGTACTTC. Its translation: CASSVGGQENIQYF.

CDR3 protein: CASSVAGGTNSGRTYEQYF. CDR3 bases: TGTGCCAGCAGCGTAGCAGGGGGTACCAATAGCGGGAGAACCTACGAGCAGTACTTC. The chain carries TRBV9 and TRBJ2-7, with 9 bases matching TRBD2. The J segment lost 2 bases and the V segment lost 0 bases, leaving 15 bases of the junction unmatched. This CDR3 has 19 amino acids. In germline, CDR1 is SGDLS, CDR2 YYNGEE. Full variable domain (remainder filled in from reference TRBV9 and TRBJ2-7): DSGVTQTPKHLITATGQRVTLRCSPRSGDLSVYWYQQSLDQGLQFLIQYYNGEERAKGNILERFSAQQFPDLHSELNLSSLELGDSALYFCASSVAGGTNSGRTYEQYFGPGTRLTVT.

V usage is TRBV6-1 and J usage is TRBJ1-5; D unclear. With 4 bases removed from V and 9 bases from J, the gap between germline ends came to 10 bases. CDR3 size: 12 residues. Germline CDR1 and CDR2: MNHNS and SASEGT. DNA for the CDR3: TGTGCCAGCAGTGCCGACCCGGCGCCCCAGCATTTT. Translated: CASSADPAPQHF.

As DNA, the CDR3 is TGTGCCAGCAGGACATCGACAGGGGGTCATAGTGAGCAGTTCTTC. Its translation is CASRTSTGGHSEQFF. The chain has TRBV2 and TRBJ2-1; TRBD1 aligns across 9 bases. Germline CDR1 SNHLY, CDR2 FYNNEI. V lost 6 bases, J lost 9 bases, and 12 bases stayed unmatched. This CDR3 contains 15 residues.

V usage is TRBV18 and J usage is TRBJ2-7, with 9 positions matching TRBD2. Germline V CDR1 and CDR2: KGHSH, LQKENI. This CDR3 contains 15 residues. V lost 1 base to trimming and J lost 5 bases; unmatched junction nucleotides: 6. The CDR3 DNA reads TGTGCCAGCTCACCACTTATGGCGGGAGGGGACGAGCAGTACTTC. This sequence encodes CASSPLMAGGDEQYF.

The genes are TRBV18 and TRBJ2-2; 9 bases agree with TRBD1. Germline assignment: CDR1 KGHSH and CDR2 LQKENI. The CDR3 has 15 amino acids. The V gene end was trimmed by 4 bases and the J gene end by 5 bases; junction bases not matched to a gene: 5. In DNA, the CDR3 is TGTGCCAGCTCACACTCCGGGACAGGGACCGGGGAGCTGTTTTTT. This sequence encodes CASSHSGTGTGELFF.

The V gene is TRBV10-3, the J gene TRBJ1-2; 9 positions match TRBD1. This CDR3 has 15 residues. V lost 4 bases, J lost 2 bases, and 5 bases stayed unmatched. Per the germline V gene, CDR1 is ENHRY and CDR2 is SYGVKD. In nucleotides, the CDR3 is TGTGCCATCAGTGCTGCCGGGACAGGGAACTATGGCTACACCTTC. It codes for CAISAAGTGNYGYTF.

On this clone: Germline is not matched at one junction end, which may reflect a read error. V is TRBV7-7 and J is TRBJ1-3; D is possibly TRBD1 (6 bases). The CDR3 is made up of 15 amino acids. Germline lookup yields CDR1 SSHAT and CDR2 FNYEAQ (reference sequence). CDR3 nucleotide sequence: TGTGCTAGCAGCCAAGGGGGGAGCTCTGGAAACACCATATATTTT. Its translation is CASSQGGSSGNTIYF.

The chain uses TRBV10-3 and TRBJ2-3; 10 nucleotides agree with TRBD1. CDR3 length: 14 residues. V shed 4 bases and J 3 bases; nucleotides not matched to a gene: 1. Per the germline V gene, CDR1 is ENHRY and CDR2 is SYGVKD. CDR3 protein: CAISGGQGTDTQYF. The CDR3 DNA sequence: TGTGCCATCAGTGGGGGACAGGGGACAGATACGCAGTATTTT.

The chain employs TRBV7-8 and TRBJ2-1, with a tentative D call TRBD2 (6 bases). From germline, CDR1 is SGHVS and CDR2 FQNEAQ. V shed 0 bases and J shed 0 bases, with 15 bases lying between them. This CDR3 has 18 residues. The CDR3 reads CASSLAGSSDSSYNEQFF. CDR3 sequence (DNA): TGTGCCAGCAGCTTAGCAGGGTCTAGCGACAGCTCCTACAATGAGCAGTTCTTC.

V usage is TRBV9 and J usage is TRBJ1-1; no reliable D call. Germline CDR1 SGDLS, CDR2 YYNGEE. V lost 0 bases and J 11 bases, leaving 14 bases between the germline ends. The CDR3 is 13 residues long. CDR3 nucleotides: TGTGCCAGCAGCGTAGGTTCAGGTCAAGGGGCTTTCTTT. Protein product: CASSVGSGQGAFF.

The V gene is TRBV6-5, the J gene TRBJ2-5; D not resolved. The V end lost 3 bases, the J end lost 2 bases, and 7 bases lay between the germline ends. Germline V gene lookup returns CDR1 MNHEY and CDR2 SVGAGI. This CDR3 contains 13 residues. The CDR3 DNA sequence: TGTGCCAGCAGTTATGGTCGTCAAGAGACCCAGTACTTC. This encodes CASSYGRQETQYF.

The genes are TRBV5-4 and TRBJ2-6; D possibly uses TRBD1 or TRBD2 (5 bases each). The V and J ends lost 3 bases and 0 bases respectively, with 13 bases between them. The CDR3 is made up of 17 amino acids. Germline V gives CDR1 SGHNT, CDR2 YYREEE (reference sequence). Here the CDR3 reads CASSSMGPSSGANVLTF. DNA for the CDR3: TGTGCCAGCAGCTCCATGGGACCGTCCTCTGGGGCCAACGTCCTGACTTTC.

The rearrangement uses TRBV19 and TRBJ2-5, with 8 bases lining up with TRBD1. Germline CDR1 LNHDA, CDR2 SQIVND (reference sequence). The CDR3 is 14 residues long. The V and J ends lost 2 bases and 4 bases, in that order; junction bases with no gene match: 3. The CDR3 spells CASSIQGARETQYF. The CDR3 nucleotides read TGTGCCAGTAGTATACAGGGGGCTCGAGAGACCCAGTACTTC.

V usage is TRBV5-4 and J usage is TRBJ2-3, with TRBD2 as a possible D gene (6 bases). Germline V lookup: CDR1 SGHNT, CDR2 YYREEE (reference sequence). Trimming stripped 4 bases from V and 2 bases from J, with 20 bases between. The CDR3 spans 17 residues. CDR3 coding DNA: TGTGCCAGCAGCCCAGGGCGCGGGGAGATACCCACAGATACGCAGTATTTT. Translated: CASSPGRGEIPTDTQYF.

This clone has more than one count but fewer than ten. The chain joins TRBV11-1 to TRBJ1-1; possibly TRBD1 for D (5 bases). This CDR3 contains 12 residues. Germline assignment: CDR1 SGHAT and CDR2 FQDESV (reference sequence). V shed 5 bases and J shed 7 bases, with 11 bases lying between them. CDR3 sequence (DNA): TGTGCCAGCAGCCCTCGACAGAGTGAAGCTTTCTTT. Protein product: CASSPRQSEAFF.

This clone was picked up many times. This chain links TRBV30 with TRBJ1-4, with 8 bases matching TRBD1. Germline V lookup: CDR1 GTSNPN, CDR2 SVGIG (reference sequence). V shed 1 base, J shed 0 bases, and the junction held 7 bases outside the gene matches. This CDR3 contains 17 residues. The CDR3 is CAWSGGTGDSTNEKLFF. In DNA form, the CDR3 reads TGTGCCTGGAGTGGAGGGACAGGAGATTCAACTAATGAAAAACTGTTTTTT.

This clone was observed a few times. This CDR3 is CASSQGLSTDTQYF. The CDR3 DNA follows: TGTGCCAGTAGTCAGGGGCTGAGCACAGATACGCAGTATTTT. This sequence joins TRBV19 and TRBJ2-3; D might be TRBD1 (6 bases). In germline, CDR1 is LNHDA, CDR2 SQIVND (reference sequence). This CDR3 is 14 amino acids long. Trimming left V 5 bases short and J 0 bases short, with 9 bases between.

This chain connects TRBV7-9 to TRBJ2-7; tentative D call: TRBD2 (5 bases). The CDR3 sequence is 15 residues long. The V gene lost 5 bases and the J gene lost 1 base, with 15 bases spanning the gap. CDR1 SEHNR and CDR2 FQNEAQ come from the germline V gene (reference sequence). CDR3 in DNA: TGTGCCAGCAGCCGGACGGAAGGGAGTTCCTACGAGCAGTACTTC. This translates into CASSRTEGSSYEQYF.

This chain connects TRBV5-1 to TRBJ2-1; unclear D gene. Germline loops: CDR1 SGHRS, CDR2 YFSETQ. V lost 4 bases and J lost 0, with 17 bases in between. The CDR3 totals 17 residues. CDR3 sequence: CASSPPSSQSSYNEQFF. The CDR3 DNA reads TGCGCCAGCAGCCCCCCTTCGTCCCAAAGCTCCTACAATGAGCAGTTCTTC.

This clone appeared a single time. The chain uses TRBV13 and TRBJ2-3; TRBD2 matches at 7 bases. Germline assignment: CDR1 PRHDT and CDR2 FYEKMQ (reference sequence). V dropped 3 bases and J dropped 4; count of bases not matched to a gene: 13. This CDR3 contains 17 residues. CDR3 bases: TGTGCCAGCAGCTTGGAACCGGGACTACAGGATTCAGATACGCAGTATTTT. Translation gives CASSLEPGLQDSDTQYF.

The gene calls are TRBV9 and TRBJ1-2, with D possibly TRBD1 on 5 matching bases. V lost 0 bases to trimming and J lost 1 base, with 16 bases between them. The CDR3 length is 17 residues. Germline V gene sequence: CDR1 SGDLS, CDR2 YYNGEE. For the CDR3, the DNA is TGTGCCAGCAGCGTAGATTCTGACAGATTCTATAACTATGGCTACACCTTC. This translates into CASSVDSDRFYNYGYTF.

The chain uses TRBV7-9 and TRBJ1-1, with D possibly matching TRBD1 (5 bases). This CDR3 region has 13 residues. CDR1 is SEHNR and CDR2 is FQNEAQ in the germline V gene (reference sequence). The V and J ends lost 3 bases and 3 bases respectively, with 8 bases between them. The CDR3, as DNA: TGTGCCAGCAGCTTCGGGGGTTACACTGAAGCTTTCTTT. It yields the protein CASSFGGYTEAFF.

V gene TRBV28 combines with J gene TRBJ1-1; D is undetermined. V was clipped by 2 bases and J by 11 bases, with 12 bases between them. The length of the CDR3 is 12 residues. Germline V gene data show CDR1 as MDHEN and CDR2 as SYDVKM. The chain's CDR3 is CASSLQLSQAFF. The CDR3 nucleotides read TGTGCCAGCAGTTTACAGTTGTCACAGGCTTTCTTT.

This clone was detected once. V gene TRBV7-9 combines with J gene TRBJ2-1, with a tentative D call TRBD2 (5 bases). Germline values: CDR1 SEHNR, CDR2 FQNEAQ (reference sequence). V was shortened by 3 bases and J by 6 bases, with 15 bases between the two germline ends. There are 15 residues in the CDR3. The CDR3 sequence is CASSFYRAEGNEQFF. DNA of the CDR3: TGTGCCAGCAGCTTCTATAGGGCTGAGGGCAATGAGCAGTTCTTC.

The chain recombines TRBV5-1 with TRBJ1-2, with 11 nucleotides matching TRBD1. CDR3 length: 14 residues. The V and J ends lost 6 bases and 8 bases, in that order; junction bases with no gene match: 9. Per germline, CDR1 SGHRS and CDR2 YFSETQ. The chain's CDR3 is CASTLGTGGTGYTF. The CDR3 coding sequence is TGCGCCAGCACCCTGGGGACAGGGGGGACGGGCTACACCTTC. The full variable domain, in which reference TRBV5-1 and TRBJ1-2 provide the parts outside the CDR3, is KAGVTQTPRYLIKTRGQQVTLSCSPISGHRSVSWYQQTPGQGLQFLFEYFSETQRNKGNFPGRFSGRQFSNSRSEMNVSTLELGDSALYLCASTLGTGGTGYTFGSGTRLTVV.